The 22 T cell receptor beta chains given below trace back to one sample, sequenced in a study of lymphopenia after photon versus proton radiotherapy. The method was immunoSEQ multiplex PCR; TCRdb's version includes in-frame clones alone and lacks a portion of them. The repertoire holds about 39,000 clones, with about 90% as singletons. Sample: peripheral blood, taken from a patient treated with photon-based radiotherapy. These receptors were obtained from a man aged 60-69 years with cholangiocarcinoma.

The rearrangement uses TRBV6-5 and TRBJ1-2, with 11 bases that match TRBD1. The CDR3 sequence is 16 residues long. With V trimmed by 0 bases and J by 8 bases, 8 bases remained unmatched. Per the germline V gene, CDR1 is MNHEY and CDR2 is SVGAGI. The chain's CDR3 is CASSYSRTGGVGGYTF. The CDR3 coding sequence is TGTGCCAGCAGTTACTCGAGGACAGGGGGCGTAGGGGGCTACACCTTC.

This sequence joins TRBV5-6 and TRBJ1-1; tentatively, D is TRBD1 (5 bases). V lost 0 bases and J lost 5, with 14 bases in between. This CDR3 is built from 15 residues. Germline values: CDR1 SGHDT, CDR2 YYEEEE. This chain's CDR3 is CASSLAGGALTEAFF. Written as DNA, the CDR3 is TGTGCCAGCAGCTTGGCGGGAGGGGCGCTTACTGAAGCTTTCTTT.

This chain uses TRBV7-2 with TRBJ2-7; D is ambiguous. Germline V gene sequence: CDR1 SGHTA, CDR2 FQGNSA. V was shortened by 4 bases and J by 2 bases, with 12 bases between the two germline ends. This CDR3 is 14 amino acids long. CDR3 coding DNA: TGTGCCAGCAGCTCAAAGCCGGCTACCTACGAGCAGTACTTC. This translates into CASSSKPATYEQYF.

The gene calls are TRBV6-4 and TRBJ2-2; no clear D. This CDR3 contains 14 residues. Trimming removed 3 bases from V and 1 base from J, with 6 bases in between. Per the germline V gene, CDR1 is MRHNA and CDR2 is SNTAGT. Here the CDR3 DNA reads TGTGCCAGCAGTGAGTGGGGGAACACCGGGGAGCTGTTTTTT. This gives the protein CASSEWGNTGELFF.

The DNA of the CDR3 is TGTGCCAGCAGCCCTCCGGGACAGGGGGTTAATGAGCAGTTCTTC. Translated, it gives CASSPPGQGVNEQFF. This chain links TRBV7-9 with TRBJ2-1, with TRBD1 matching 11 bases. Germline loops: CDR1 SEHNR, CDR2 FQNEAQ (reference sequence). This CDR3 has 15 residues. Trimming took 5 bases from V and 7 from J; bases not matched to a gene: 7.

The chain couples TRBV27 to TRBJ2-3, with D possibly being TRBD1 or TRBD2 (5 bases each). Trimming took 6 bases from V and 0 from J, leaving 19 bases between them. Germline assignment: CDR1 MNHEY and CDR2 SMNVEV (reference sequence). This CDR3 is 17 amino acids long. CDR3 coding DNA: TGTGCCAGCAGCCGAACCCGGGACGGAACTAGCACAGATACGCAGTATTTT. It specifies CASSRTRDGTSTDTQYF.

This clone was recorded a few times. The chain is built from TRBV7-3 and TRBJ2-3; D is uncertain. The CDR3 contains 13 residues. Trimming pared 0 bases from V and 3 bases from J, leaving 4 bases between. CDR1 SGHTA and CDR2 FQGTGA come from the germline V gene. CDR3 nucleotide sequence: TGTGCCAGCAGCTTAACGGGGACAGATACGCAGTATTTT. Protein sequence: CASSLTGTDTQYF.

The chain is built from TRBV5-1 and TRBJ2-7, with TRBD1 identical over 8 bases. The CDR3 sequence is 15 residues long. V lost 3 bases, J lost 1 base, and 6 bases stayed unmatched. Germline CDR1 reads SGHRS; CDR2 reads YFSETQ. CDR3: CASSSGQGWSYEQYF. CDR3 DNA sequence: TGCGCCAGCAGCTCAGGACAGGGTTGGTCCTACGAGCAGTACTTC.

The chain couples TRBV5-1 to TRBJ2-1; TRBD1 matches at 9 bases. CDR1 and CDR2 from the germline V gene are SGHRS and YFSETQ. Losses at the gene ends were 4 bases for V and 7 bases for J; bases not matched to a gene: 3. The CDR3 runs 13 residues. CDR3 in amino acids: CASSLGTGNEQFF. CDR3 sequence (DNA): TGCGCCAGCAGCCTAGGGACAGGGAATGAGCAGTTCTTC.

J is TRBJ2-7 and V is TRBV6-5; D is undetermined. The ends were cut back, 4 bases at V and 3 bases at J, with 19 bases in the middle. There are 16 residues in the CDR3. Germline V gene lookup returns CDR1 MNHEY and CDR2 SVGAGI. Written as DNA, the CDR3 is TGTGCCAGCAGTTTTCCGACGGGCCTCCGTAACTACGAGCAGTACTTC. It codes for CASSFPTGLRNYEQYF.

The rearrangement uses TRBV7-2 and TRBJ1-2, with TRBD1 as a possible D gene (5 bases). V was cut by 3 bases and J by 1 base, with 21 bases left in between. The CDR3 has 18 amino acids. Germline CDR1 reads SGHTA; CDR2 reads FQGNSA. CDR3 DNA: TGTGCCAGCAGCTTTGATCCAGGGTCAGCGAGAGTTAACTATGGCTACACCTTC. Amino acids: CASSFDPGSARVNYGYTF.

The chain recombines TRBV7-6 with TRBJ2-1; D unclear. The CDR3 spans 11 residues. Trimming removed 0 bases from V and 9 bases from J, with 3 bases in between. Germline V gene data show CDR1 as SGHVS and CDR2 as FNYEAQ. CDR3 amino acids: CASSLAGEQFF. The CDR3 DNA sequence: TGTGCCAGCAGCTTAGCCGGTGAGCAGTTCTTC.

CDR3 amino acids: CASSDRTGMVNEQFF. CDR3 bases: TGTGCCAGCAGCGACAGGACGGGTATGGTCAATGAGCAGTTCTTC. V is TRBV9 and J is TRBJ2-1; the D gene is possibly TRBD1 (5 bases). This CDR3 contains 15 residues. V was pared by 3 bases and J by 6 bases, with 16 bases between. The germline gives CDR1 SGDLS, CDR2 YYNGEE.

The J gene is TRBJ2-3, the V gene TRBV7-9; D is perhaps TRBD2 (6 bases). Trimming removed 11 bases from V and 3 bases from J, with 15 bases in between. Germline CDR1 SEHNR, CDR2 FQNEAQ (reference sequence). This CDR3 spans 13 amino acids. The CDR3 loop is CAGRELATDTQYF. The CDR3 nucleotides read TGTGCCGGCCGGGAGTTAGCAACAGATACGCAGTATTTT.

This sequence joins TRBV5-1 and TRBJ1-4; D ambiguous. Germline V CDR1 and CDR2: SGHRS, YFSETQ. This CDR3 is 13 amino acids long. Trimming stripped 4 bases from V and 8 bases from J, with 12 bases between. The CDR3 DNA reads as TGCGCCAGCAGCGCGACCCTGGGGGAAAAACTGTTTTTT. Protein product: CASSATLGEKLFF. Complete variable domain (other parts from reference TRBV5-1 and TRBJ1-4): KAGVTQTPRYLIKTRGQQVTLSCSPISGHRSVSWYQQTPGQGLQFLFEYFSETQRNKGNFPGRFSGRQFSNSRSEMNVSTLELGDSALYLCASSATLGEKLFFGSGTQLSVL.

This chain connects TRBV7-3 to TRBJ2-7; possibly TRBD2 for D (7 bases). CDR1 SGHTA and CDR2 FQGTGA come from the germline V gene. The CDR3 has 14 amino acids. The ends were cut back, 2 bases at V and 3 bases at J, with 11 bases in the middle. The CDR3 reads CASSLSGGNYEQYF. DNA of the CDR3: TGTGCCAGCAGCTTATCGGGGGGCAACTACGAGCAGTACTTC.

The chain uses TRBV6-4 and TRBJ2-1; TRBD1 is a possible D gene (6 bases). CDR1 MRHNA and CDR2 SNTAGT come from the germline V gene. V was cut by 5 bases and J by 8 bases, with 13 bases left in between. The length of the CDR3 is 13 residues. Here the CDR3 DNA reads TGTGCCAGCAGTAACACAGGGAGCGATGAGCAGTTCTTC. Translated: CASSNTGSDEQFF.

V and J are TRBV28 and TRBJ1-2, with 7 bases fitting TRBD1. CDR1 and CDR2 (germline): MDHEN, SYDVKM. This CDR3 comprises 15 residues. V lost 5 bases, J lost 7 bases, and 13 bases stayed unmatched. This CDR3 is CASSPQEGAPSGYTF. CDR3 nucleotides: TGTGCCAGCAGTCCACAGGAGGGGGCCCCGTCTGGCTACACCTTC.

This chain joins TRBV28 and TRBJ2-1; D might be TRBD2 (6 bases). V was cut by 7 bases and J by 2 bases, with 18 bases left in between. CDR1 is MDHEN and CDR2 is SYDVKM in the germline V gene. The CDR3 runs 16 residues. The CDR3 DNA reads TGTGCCAGCATCTCCCCCAGGGACTTCCCCTACAATGAGCAGTTCTTC. The encoded protein is CASISPRDFPYNEQFF.

J is TRBJ2-6 and V is TRBV27, with TRBD1 identical over 8 bases. From germline, CDR1 is MNHEY and CDR2 SMNVEV (reference sequence). Unmatched junction bases numbered 9, after V lost 3 bases and J lost 2 bases. There are 18 residues in the CDR3. This CDR3 reads CASSFHSLQGAGANVLTF. DNA of the CDR3: TGTGCCAGCAGTTTTCACTCGCTACAGGGGGCTGGGGCCAACGTCCTGACTTTC.

The rearrangement joins TRBV28 to TRBJ2-5; the match to TRBD2 covers 15 bases. The V segment lost 6 bases and the J segment 5 bases; nucleotides outside the gene matches: 16. The CDR3 is 19 amino acids. The germline CDR1 and CDR2 sequences are MDHEN and SYDVKM. The CDR3 here is CASRHPPGLAGGLGETQYF. The CDR3 coding sequence is TGTGCCAGCAGACACCCCCCGGGACTAGCGGGAGGATTGGGGGAGACCCAGTACTTC.

The chain carries TRBV6-1 and TRBJ2-7; D remains unclear. The germline CDR1 and CDR2 sequences are MNHNS and SASEGT. This CDR3 spans 14 amino acids. V shed 3 bases and J shed 2 bases, with 11 bases lying between them. The CDR3 bases are TGTGCCAGCAGTGAGCGACGACCTCCCTACGAGCAGTACTTC. This gives the protein CASSERRPPYEQYF.